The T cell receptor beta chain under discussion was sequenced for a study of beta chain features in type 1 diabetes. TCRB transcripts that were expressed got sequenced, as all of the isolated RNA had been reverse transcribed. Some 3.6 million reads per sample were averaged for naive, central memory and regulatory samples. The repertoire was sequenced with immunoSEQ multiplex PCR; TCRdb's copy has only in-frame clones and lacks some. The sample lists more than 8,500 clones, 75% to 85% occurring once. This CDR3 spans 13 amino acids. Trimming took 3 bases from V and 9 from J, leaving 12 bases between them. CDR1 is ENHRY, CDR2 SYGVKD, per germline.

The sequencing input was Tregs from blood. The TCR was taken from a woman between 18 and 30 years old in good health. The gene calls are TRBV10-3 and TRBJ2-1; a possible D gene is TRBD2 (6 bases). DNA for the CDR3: TGTGCCATCAGTGAAGGGGCCGGGGGTGAGCAGTTCTTC. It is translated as CAISEGAGGEQFF.